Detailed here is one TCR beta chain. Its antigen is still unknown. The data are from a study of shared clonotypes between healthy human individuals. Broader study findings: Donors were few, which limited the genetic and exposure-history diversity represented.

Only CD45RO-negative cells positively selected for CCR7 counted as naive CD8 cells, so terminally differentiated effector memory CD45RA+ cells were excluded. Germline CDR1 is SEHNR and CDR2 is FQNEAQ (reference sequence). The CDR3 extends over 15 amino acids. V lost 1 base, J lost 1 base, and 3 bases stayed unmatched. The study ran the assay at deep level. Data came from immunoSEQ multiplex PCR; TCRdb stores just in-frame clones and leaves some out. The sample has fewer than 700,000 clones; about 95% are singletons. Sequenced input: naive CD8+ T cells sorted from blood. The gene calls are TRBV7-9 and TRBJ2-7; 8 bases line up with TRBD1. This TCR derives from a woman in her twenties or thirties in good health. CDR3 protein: CASSLGDRLSYEQYF. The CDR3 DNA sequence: TGTGCCAGCAGCTTAGGGGACAGGCTATCCTACGAGCAGTACTTC.